Each of the 20 T cell receptor beta chains below was sequenced from the same sample in a study of shared clonotypes between healthy human individuals (dated by TCRdb to 2018 to 2021). Libraries were built with the immunoSEQ multiplex PCR assay. TCRdb stores this immuneACCESS table with in-frame sequences only. Part of the clones is absent; in the studies checked, under half of the shortfall reflects unresolved V genes, and no reason is known for the rest. Across this sample there are hundreds of thousands of clones, with roughly 95% seen only once. Clones ranked in the top ten supply over 0.1% of the sample. CD8 naive samples were obtained by positive selection for CCR7 among CD45RO-negative cells, yielding a CD45RA+CCR7+ population from which TemRA cells were excluded. Sequencing used naive CD8+ T cells sorted from blood. The label giving this sample's cell subset or site can be read as: CD45RA+CCR7+. These receptors were taken from a woman aged 25 to 45 in good health.

The chain combines TRBV4-2 with TRBJ2-7; unclear D gene. The CDR3 length is 14 residues. CDR1 LGHNA and CDR2 YNFKEQ come from the germline V gene. V was trimmed by 4 bases and J by 3 bases, leaving 13 bases between them. The CDR3 region is CASSLDWTHYEQYF. The DNA of the CDR3 is TGTGCCAGCAGCCTAGACTGGACCCACTACGAGCAGTACTTC.

The chain links TRBV18 to TRBJ1-2, with D possibly being TRBD1 (6 bases). CDR3 size: 15 residues. Trimming pared 3 bases from V and 0 bases from J, leaving 11 bases between. Germline CDR1 reads KGHSH; CDR2 reads LQKENI. CDR3 sequence (DNA): TGTGCCAGCTCACCGACAGGCATAGCTAACTATGGCTACACCTTC. Its translation: CASSPTGIANYGYTF.

This chain uses TRBV7-9 with TRBJ1-3; no clear D. Germline V gene sequence: CDR1 SEHNR, CDR2 FQNEAQ (reference sequence). V lost 7 bases and J 0 bases, leaving 10 bases between the germline ends. CDR3 length: 14 amino acids. This CDR3 is CASTGSNSGNTIYF. The CDR3 coding sequence is TGTGCCAGCACGGGATCCAACTCTGGAAACACCATATATTTT.

CDR3 in amino acids: CAISESTSGGPSTDTQYF. The CDR3, as DNA: TGTGCCATCAGTGAGTCGACTAGCGGGGGACCTAGCACAGATACGCAGTATTTT. The J gene is TRBJ2-3, the V gene TRBV10-3, with 12 bases matching TRBD2. The CDR3 consists of 18 residues. With 0 bases clipped from V and 0 bases from J, the junction kept 4 bases outside the gene matches. Germline lookup yields CDR1 ENHRY and CDR2 SYGVKD.

On this clone: The sample holds other DNA sequences that translate to the same CDR3. The chain recombines TRBV27 with TRBJ2-3; TRBD1 might be the D (6 bases). CDR1 and CDR2 (germline): MNHEY, SMNVEV (reference sequence). Trimming took 8 bases from V and 6 from J, leaving 9 bases between them. The CDR3 contains 11 residues. The DNA for the CDR3 is TGTGCCAGCTCTAGGGGGGATACGCAGTATTTT. Translated, it gives CASSRGDTQYF.

The rearrangement joins TRBV11-3 to TRBJ2-1; D unclear. The V gene's germline CDR1 is SGHNT and CDR2 YENEEA. Trimming took off 0 bases at V and 6 bases at J, with 6 bases between the two ends. This CDR3 contains 13 residues. The CDR3 sequence: CASSLDYFNEQFF. In DNA, the CDR3 is TGTGCCAGCAGCTTAGACTATTTCAATGAGCAGTTCTTC.

This clone showed up just once. This sequence joins TRBV4-1 and TRBJ2-7; 9 bases map to TRBD2. Per the germline V gene, CDR1 is MGHRA and CDR2 is YSYEKL. After removal of 2 bases from V and 3 bases from J, the junction contained 17 bases not matched to a gene. This CDR3 comprises 19 residues. CDR3 protein: CASSQTNSGRIVGLYEQYF. The CDR3 coding sequence is TGCGCCAGCAGCCAAACAAATAGCGGGAGAATAGTCGGGCTCTACGAGCAGTACTTC.

This chain connects TRBV2 to TRBJ1-2, with a tentative D call TRBD1 (6 bases). The germline V gene has CDR1 SNHLY and CDR2 FYNNEI. The CDR3 extends over 13 amino acids. Trimming took 4 bases from V and 4 from J, leaving 10 bases between them. The CDR3 is CASSADRSYGYTF. The CDR3 DNA reads TGTGCCAGCAGTGCGGACAGATCCTATGGCTACACCTTC.

The genes are TRBV10-2 and TRBJ2-7; tentatively, D is TRBD1 or TRBD2 (6 bases each). CDR1 WSHSY and CDR2 SAAADI come from the germline V gene. The CDR3 has 14 amino acids. Trimming removed 5 bases at V and 3 bases at J, with 14 bases between. CDR3 loop: CASSSTGGVYEQYF. In nucleotides, the CDR3 is TGCGCCAGCAGTTCGACAGGCGGGGTCTACGAGCAGTACTTC.

This sequence joins TRBV25-1 and TRBJ2-4; the D is unclear. Trimming stripped 1 base from V and 4 bases from J, with 8 bases between. Per the germline V gene, CDR1 is MGHDK and CDR2 is SYGVNS. CDR3 size: 14 residues. The CDR3 region is CASSESRRKNIQYF. The CDR3 nucleotides read TGTGCCAGCAGTGAATCTCGCAGAAAAAACATTCAGTACTTC.

The chain couples TRBV14 to TRBJ2-5; D gene ambiguous. CDR3 length equals 15 residues. V dropped 3 bases and J dropped 1 base, with 12 bases sitting between them. Germline V CDR1 and CDR2: SGHDN, FVKESK. CDR3 bases: TGTGCCAGCAGCCAGCACCGGACCATCCAAGAGACCCAGTACTTC. Protein product: CASSQHRTIQETQYF.

This chain connects TRBV28 to TRBJ2-7; TRBD1 matches 12 bases. J gave up 4 bases and V 5 bases, and 9 bases lay outside the gene matches. The CDR3 loop spans 16 amino acids. Per germline, CDR1 MDHEN and CDR2 SYDVKM. The CDR3 bases are TGTGCCAGCAGTCTGGGACAGGGGGCGGATGGATACGAGCAGTACTTC. Protein: CASSLGQGADGYEQYF.

The chain employs TRBV28 and TRBJ1-1; 8 bases line up with TRBD1. Trimming removed 6 bases from V and 5 bases from J; junction bases left unmatched: 8. Per the germline V gene, CDR1 is MDHEN and CDR2 is SYDVKM. This CDR3 comprises 14 residues. CDR3 bases: TGTGCCAGCAGGGGAGGACAGGGATGGACTGAAGCTTTCTTT. This translates into CASRGGQGWTEAFF. Full variable domain (outside the CDR3, taken from reference TRBV28 and TRBJ1-1): DVKVTQSSRYLVKRTGEKVFLECVQDMDHENMFWYRQDPGLGLRLIYFSYDVKMKEKGDIPEGYSVSREKKERFSLILESASTNQTSMYLCASRGGQGWTEAFFGQGTRLTVV.

The chain uses TRBV13 and TRBJ1-3; D is perhaps TRBD1 (5 bases). The CDR3 length is 19 residues. Germline V gene lookup returns CDR1 PRHDT and CDR2 FYEKMQ (reference sequence). V dropped 6 bases and J dropped 0 bases, with 24 bases sitting between them. CDR3 nucleotides: TGTGCCAGCAGTCGAACCTTCCGGGGGGAGTTCAACTCTGGAAACACCATATATTTT. Its translation: CASSRTFRGEFNSGNTIYF. Full variable domain (missing parts from reference TRBV13 and TRBJ1-3): AAGVIQSPRHLIKEKRETATLKCYPIPRHDTVYWYQQGPGQDPQFLISFYEKMQSDKGSIPDRFSAQQFSDYHSELNMSSLELGDSALYFCASSRTFRGEFNSGNTIYFGEGSWLTVV.

This chain uses TRBV29-1 with TRBJ2-1, with 13 bases aligning to TRBD2. Germline V lookup: CDR1 SQVTM, CDR2 ANQGSEA. J was trimmed by 10 bases and V by 8 bases; bases with no gene match: 11. This CDR3 is 14 amino acids long. CDR3 sequence (DNA): TGCAGCATCCGGACTAGCGGGAGTCTGCGGGAGCAGTTCTTC. Translated, it gives CSIRTSGSLREQFF.

The chain uses TRBV27 and TRBJ2-7, with D uncertain. Trimming removed 4 bases at V and 5 bases at J, with 12 bases between. Germline V lookup: CDR1 MNHEY, CDR2 SMNVEV (reference sequence). This CDR3 region has 13 residues. The CDR3 reads CASSSEKSHEQYF. CDR3 coding DNA: TGTGCCAGCAGTTCAGAGAAGTCCCACGAGCAGTACTTC.

This clone was seen a single time. The rearrangement joins TRBV27 to TRBJ2-1; 8 bases map to TRBD2. Germline CDR1 reads MNHEY; CDR2 reads SMNVEV (reference sequence). The CDR3 has 18 amino acids. With 5 bases clipped from V and 2 bases from J, the junction kept 14 bases outside the gene matches. The CDR3 reads CASSVSGVLPSAYNEQFF. CDR3 DNA: TGTGCCAGCAGTGTTAGCGGGGTCCTACCCAGCGCCTACAATGAGCAGTTCTTC.

V is TRBV7-2 and J is TRBJ2-7; weak D call: TRBD1 (5 bases). V dropped 11 bases and J dropped 0 bases, with 14 bases sitting between them. The CDR3 length is 13 residues. Germline lookup yields CDR1 SGHTA and CDR2 FQGNSA. CDR3 loop: CAAALGPSYEQYF. The CDR3 DNA reads as TGTGCCGCGGCCCTGGGGCCCTCCTACGAGCAGTACTTC.

The chain couples TRBV28 to TRBJ2-5; possible D gene TRBD2, 6 bases. Trimming removed 5 bases at V and 9 bases at J, with 19 bases between. The CDR3 is 14 amino acids. Germline V gene lookup returns CDR1 MDHEN and CDR2 SYDVKM. The CDR3 coding sequence is TGTGCCAGCAGTACGGACTACCAAGCGGCTTCCCAGTACTTC. Translated: CASSTDYQAASQYF.

This rearrangement joins TRBV19 to TRBJ2-5; no clear D gene. The J call may be in error: the DNA end matches TRBJ2-7 better. The CDR3 consists of 16 residues. The germline gives CDR1 LNHDA, CDR2 SQIVND (reference sequence). The CDR3 DNA follows: TGTGCCAGTAGTATAGATCATCCAGGAGACTCCTACGAGCAGTACTTC. It yields the protein CASSIDHPGDSYEQYF.